This T cell receptor beta chain is drawn from a study of chemoradiotherapy in HPV16-positive cancers. Study-level information: Candidate HPV-specific T-cell clones and common TCR motifs came from functional assays in two HPV16-positive patients. Broader study findings: In HPV16-positive patients, HPV-responsive T-cell expansion tracked better recurrence-free survival. During treatment, candidate HPV-specific clones and E7-related motifs expanded in tumor. Functional assays defining HPV-specific T cells used only a couple of HPV16-positive patients.

Germline CDR1 reads SGHTA; CDR2 reads FQGNSA. The CDR3 is made up of 14 amino acids. V was pared by 3 bases and J by 4 bases, with 12 bases between. Data came from immunoSEQ multiplex PCR; TCRdb stores just in-frame clones and leaves some out. The sample shows under 20,000 clones, nearly 80% of them seen only once. Turning to this clone: Its antigen is unknown.

This TCR came from a human donor with HPV-associated anogenital cancer. This chain uses TRBV7-2 with TRBJ2-5; D may be TRBD1 or TRBD2 (5 bases each). The biological material was taken from a patient who underwent chemoradiotherapy. The CDR3 spells CASSFTGQRETQYF. The CDR3 region has the DNA TGTGCCAGCAGCTTTACGGGGCAGAGAGAGACCCAGTACTTC.